This entry features one T cell receptor beta chain sequence. Antigen: not known. In the same sample, other DNA sequences code for this CDR3. The CDR3 totals 15 residues. The V and J ends lost 4 bases and 0 bases, in that order; junction bases with no gene match: 5. The V gene's germline CDR1 is SEHNR and CDR2 FQNEAQ (reference sequence). The data originate from a study of PD-1 blockade in classical Hodgkin lymphoma. Notes on the study in general: A significant rise in TCR diversity by C4D1 was seen for CD4+ but not CD8+ cells. At baseline, newly diagnosed patients reportedly showed less TCR diversity than healthy donors. The authors have not defined what causes the repertoire differences, possibly disease activity or prior therapy.

Produced via immunoSEQ multiplex PCR; TCRdb's table is partial and in-frame only. The repertoire consists of roughly 100,000 clones, with about 92% occurring once and the leading ten covering just under 2%. As to time point: cycle 4 day 1 (C4D1), after around six weeks of nivolumab. Relapse was seen in all patients after autologous stem cell transplantation, and brentuximab vedotin exposure was variable. Best responses were complete response, partial response or progressive disease. The TCR was taken from a human donor with classical Hodgkin lymphoma. Here the sequenced sample was peripheral blood mononuclear cells (PBMCs), taken before the fourth cycle of nivolumab. The chain links TRBV7-9 to TRBJ2-7; TRBD1 matches 8 bases. The CDR3 DNA follows: TGTGCCAGCAGCTCACGGACAGGGAGCTCCTACGAGCAGTACTTC. Amino acids: CASSSRTGSSYEQYF.